This T cell receptor (beta chain) came from a study of T cell repertoires in cytomegalovirus infection. Study overall: A matching HLA type, together with CMV infection, was signaled by public TCR beta signatures.

The germline V and J ends were trimmed by 6 bases and 2 bases, with 17 bases remaining between them. There are 15 residues in the CDR3. Germline V lookup: CDR1 LNHDA, CDR2 SQIVND (reference sequence). Via MiXCR, TCRdb re-called the reads, giving one row per CDR3 protein. The data show 110,000 to 150,000 distinct CDR3 sequences, about 6.1% seen once. Sequencing was carried out using PBMCs. The sequence came from a human donor in good health (CMV status not recorded). Some clones in this sample may be carry-over from other donors' samples. This chain joins TRBV19 and TRBJ2-7, with D tentatively TRBD1 or TRBD2 (6 bases each). The CDR3 loop reads CASSPGRGGTYEQYF. The CDR3, as DNA: TGTGCCAGTAGCCCGGGCAGGGGAGGTACCTACGAGCAGTACTTC. The entire variable domain, with the rest obtained from reference TRBV19 and TRBJ2-7, is as follows: DGGITQSPKYLFRKEGQNVTLSCEQNLNHDAMYWYRQDPGQGLRLIYYSQIVNDFQKGDIAEGYSVSREKKESFPLTVTSAQKNPTAFYLCASSPGRGGTYEQYFGPGTRLTVT.